These T cell receptor beta chains were read from a single sample in a study of somatic mutations in cytotoxic T cells in rheumatoid arthritis. TCRdb keeps only in-frame clones here, not all; method: immunoSEQ multiplex PCR. The data show approximately 9,600 clones, about 85% seen once. Specimen: CD8+ T cells sorted from blood. These receptors all come from an adult with rheumatoid arthritis. Both conserved end residues are part of each CDR3. The order of the fields is V gene, D gene, clone size, J gene, CDR3 protein, CDR3 DNA. A D gene is named only where the DNA matches it firmly. The size field is filled for only some rows; it gives once, few, many or a size class.

TRBV19	TRBD2	-	TRBJ2-1	CASSIQAGGSYNEQFF	TGTGCCAGTAGTATTCAAGCGGGGGGCTCCTACAATGAGCAGTTCTTC
TRBV15	-	-	TRBJ2-4	CATSVGLRGAKNIQYF	TGTGCCACCAGCGTTGGACTGAGGGGGGCCAAAAACATTCAGTACTTC
TRBV10-3	TRBD1	-	TRBJ1-1	CAISDRVDTEAFF	TGTGCCATCAGCGACAGGGTCGACACTGAAGCTTTCTTT
TRBV4-1	TRBD1	-	TRBJ1-4	CASSQDPGTATNEKLFF	TGCGCCAGCAGCCAAGATCCTGGGACAGCAACTAATGAAAAACTGTTTTTT
TRBV29-1	TRBD2	-	TRBJ2-3	CSVDFSGSWKDTQYF	TGCAGCGTAGACTTTAGCGGGAGCTGGAAAGATACGCAGTATTTT
TRBV6-5	-	-	TRBJ1-1	CASSQGGKAFEAFF	TGTGCCAGCAGCCAAGGGGGGAAGGCCTTTGAAGCTTTCTTT
TRBV27	-	-	TRBJ2-5	CASSPPLVGAAGSETQYF	TGTGCCAGCAGTCCACCGCTAGTCGGTGCTGCGGGGTCGGAGACCCAGTACTTC
TRBV5-1	TRBD1	few	TRBJ1-1	CASSTGTGLNTEAFF	TGCGCCAGCAGCACCGGGACAGGGCTGAACACTGAAGCTTTCTTT
TRBV11-2	-	-	TRBJ2-1	CASSLATRAEQFF	TGTGCCAGCAGCTTAGCCACGCGGGCTGAGCAGTTCTTC
TRBV27	-	-	TRBJ1-2	CASSSRLLPSDGYTF	TGTGCCAGCAGTTCCAGACTTCTTCCGAGTGATGGCTACACCTTC
TRBV10-1	TRBD2	few	TRBJ2-7	CASSVGTSGYEQYF	TGCGCCAGCAGTGTTGGGACTAGCGGCTACGAGCAGTACTTC
TRBV18	-	-	TRBJ1-1	CASSPADVQNTEAFF	TGTGCCAGCTCACCAGCTGACGTACAGAACACTGAAGCTTTCTTT
TRBV6-1	-	-	TRBJ1-1	CASTSGGTNTEAFF	TGTGCCAGCACTTCGGGGGGGACGAACACTGAAGCTTTCTTT
TRBV19	TRBD2	-	TRBJ2-7	CASSIVLADTYEQYF	TGTGCCAGTAGTATAGTGCTAGCGGATACCTACGAGCAGTACTTC
TRBV7-9	-	few	TRBJ1-1	CASSLNGAFF	TGTGCCAGCAGCTTGAACGGAGCTTTCTTT
TRBV7-8	-	-	TRBJ1-2	CASSRRERGYTF	TGTGCCAGCAGTCGGAGGGAAAGGGGCTACACCTTC
TRBV25-1	TRBD1	-	TRBJ2-5	CASSSPGTGEETQYF	TGTGCCAGCAGTTCCCCCGGGACAGGGGAAGAGACCCAGTACTTC
TRBV5-1	-	-	TRBJ1-2	CASRQTGLDPLGYTF	TGCGCCAGCAGGCAAACAGGACTTGACCCTCTCGGCTACACCTTC
TRBV5-8	TRBD1	-	TRBJ1-2	CASSVHRGTNYGYTF	TGTGCCAGCAGCGTTCACAGGGGAACGAACTATGGCTACACCTTC
TRBV7-2	TRBD1	-	TRBJ2-7	CASSLVDRDYEQYF	TGTGCCAGCAGCTTAGTCGACAGGGACTACGAGCAGTACTTC
TRBV16	-	-	TRBJ2-2	CASSQSGQNTGELFF	TGTGCCAGCAGCCAATCGGGGCAGAACACCGGGGAGCTGTTTTTT
TRBV27	-	-	TRBJ2-3	CASTDSRTPSSTDTQYF	TGTGCCAGTACGGACAGCCGAACCCCGAGTAGCACAGATACGCAGTATTTT
TRBV2	-	-	TRBJ2-2	CASSGGNTGELFF	TGTGCCAGCAGCGGGGGAAACACCGGGGAGCTGTTTTTT
TRBV6-5	-	-	TRBJ2-3	CASSPDTLGDTQYF	TGTGCCAGCAGTCCCGACACCCTAGGAGATACGCAGTATTTT
TRBV7-6	-	-	TRBJ1-5	CASSPPGAQPQHF	TGTGCCAGCAGCCCCCCGGGGGCGCAGCCCCAGCATTTT
TRBV5-1	-	-	TRBJ1-3	CASSLGRSSGNTIYF	TGCGCCAGCAGCTTGGGCCGCAGCTCTGGAAACACCATATATTTT
TRBV6-5	TRBD1	-	TRBJ2-1	CASSYSGQGNYNEQFF	TGTGCCAGCAGTTACTCTGGACAGGGGAACTACAATGAGCAGTTCTTC
TRBV6-5	-	-	TRBJ1-1	CASSYRNEAFF	TGTGCCAGCAGTTATAGAAATGAAGCTTTCTTT
TRBV19	-	-	TRBJ2-1	CASSIAGSHYNEQFF	TGTGCCAGTAGTATAGCGGGGAGCCATTACAATGAGCAGTTCTTC
TRBV6-6	-	-	TRBJ1-2	CASSYSFGGDGTGYTF	TGTGCCAGCAGTTACTCGTTCGGGGGCGATGGGACTGGCTACACCTTC
TRBV5-6	-	-	TRBJ2-7	CASSQGLGRQYF	TGTGCCAGCAGCCAGGGTTTGGGACGGCAGTACTTC
TRBV5-1	-	-	TRBJ2-2	CASRQGSTGELFF	TGCGCCAGCCGGCAGGGAAGCACCGGGGAGCTGTTTTTT
TRBV5-1	-	-	TRBJ1-6	CASSLGLGRNSPLHF	TGCGCCAGCAGCTTGGGTCTGGGAAGGAATTCACCCCTCCACTTT
TRBV5-6	-	-	TRBJ1-1	CASSLAGGQHEAFF	TGTGCCAGCAGCCTGGCCGGAGGACAACATGAAGCTTTCTTT
TRBV29-1	TRBD1	-	TRBJ1-1	CSVTHTGGHGTEAFF	TGCAGCGTGACACATACAGGGGGTCACGGGACTGAAGCTTTCTTT
TRBV4-2	-	-	TRBJ1-1	CASSQGKRVGLEAFF	TGTGCCAGCAGCCAAGGAAAGCGTGTGGGACTTGAAGCTTTCTTT
TRBV18	-	-	TRBJ2-1	CASSPQGYYNEQFF	TGTGCCAGCTCACCACAGGGATATTACAATGAGCAGTTCTTC
TRBV2	-	-	TRBJ2-5	CASSEFVGVPETQYF	TGTGCCAGCAGTGAATTTGTTGGAGTCCCGGAGACCCAGTACTTC
TRBV5-4	TRBD1	-	TRBJ2-7	CASSLDRGHYEQYF	TGTGCCAGCAGCTTAGATAGGGGGCACTACGAGCAGTACTTC
TRBV2	TRBD2	once	TRBJ2-7	CASREGTSGTYEQYF	TGTGCCAGCCGCGAAGGGACTAGCGGTACCTACGAGCAGTACTTC
TRBV15	TRBD1	-	TRBJ1-1	CATSGDRGRVEAFF	TGTGCCACCAGCGGGGACAGGGGGCGGGTTGAAGCTTTCTTT
TRBV10-3	-	-	TRBJ1-4	CAISESGATNEKLFF	TGTGCCATCAGTGAGTCGGGGGCAACTAATGAAAAACTGTTTTTT
TRBV18	-	-	TRBJ2-1	CASSPRGLSSYNEQFF	TGTGCCAGCTCACCAAGAGGACTTTCCTCCTACAATGAGCAGTTCTTC
TRBV7-9	-	-	TRBJ2-5	CASSYYRERTQETQYF	TGTGCCAGCAGCTACTACCGGGAGAGGACCCAAGAGACCCAGTACTTC
TRBV14	-	once	TRBJ2-1	CASSQDLLGLAEQFF	TGTGCCAGCAGCCAAGATTTGTTAGGGCTAGCTGAGCAGTTCTTC
TRBV19	-	-	TRBJ1-3	CASIRLFGPSGNTIYF	TGTGCCAGTATACGACTGTTCGGCCCCTCTGGAAACACCATATATTTT
TRBV30	TRBD1	-	TRBJ1-2	CAHWDSYGYTF	TGTGCCCATTGGGACAGCTATGGCTACACCTTC
TRBV2	-	-	TRBJ1-1	CASSLDNTEAFF	TGTGCCAGCAGTTTAGATAACACTGAAGCTTTCTTT
TRBV15	TRBD2	-	TRBJ2-3	CATSRGLAGGPDTQYF	TGTGCCACCAGCAGAGGACTAGCGGGGGGGCCGGATACGCAGTATTTT
TRBV2	TRBD2	-	TRBJ2-4	CASSDPTSGATRAKNIQYF	TGTGCCAGCAGTGACCCGACTAGCGGGGCCACCCGGGCCAAAAACATTCAGTACTTC